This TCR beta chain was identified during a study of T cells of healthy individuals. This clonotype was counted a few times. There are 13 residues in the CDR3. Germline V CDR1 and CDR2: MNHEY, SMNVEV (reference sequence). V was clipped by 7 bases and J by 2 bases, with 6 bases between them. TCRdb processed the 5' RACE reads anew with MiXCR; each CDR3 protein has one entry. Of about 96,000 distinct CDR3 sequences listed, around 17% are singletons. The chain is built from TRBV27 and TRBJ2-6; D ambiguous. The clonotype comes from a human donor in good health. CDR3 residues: CASKAPGANVLTF. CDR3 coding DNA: TGTGCCAGCAAGGCCCCTGGGGCCAACGTCCTGACTTTC.